The source of this T cell receptor beta chain is a study of shared clonotypes between healthy human individuals. Findings of the study overall: An effect of sequencing depth on clonotype sharing among donors was expected.

A word on this clone: Antigen specificity is unknown.

The CDR3 consists of 14 residues. Germline-derived CDR1 and CDR2 are SNHLY and FYNNEI. V dropped 5 bases and J dropped 1 base, with 9 bases sitting between them. Over several immunoSEQ plates, each subset's genomic DNA was distributed in even portions. Unsorted PBMC DNA went through sequencing on ten immunoSEQ deep assay plates. Under the authors' procedure: Without quality scores, immunoSEQ junctional reads could not be filtered like full-length reads. The table came from immunoSEQ multiplex PCR; TCRdb's copy has only in-frame clones and leaves some out. From that table come the V and J calls and clone size; the DNA was used to work out D and trimming. The sample comprises around 500,000 clones, around three quarters of which are singletons, and around 12% rests with the top ten.

V is TRBV2 and J is TRBJ2-1; no clear D. This TCR derives from a woman in her forties in good health. Some clones in this sample may be carry-over from other donors' samples. Specimen: PBMCs. CDR3 region: CASSSPRSYNEQFF. The DNA of the CDR3 is TGTGCCAGCAGTTCCCCTAGGTCCTACAATGAGCAGTTCTTC.